Following are 21 T cell receptor beta chains from one sample sequenced in a study of blood T cells in healthy people across ages. It was with a sample-barcoded 5' primer and a J-beta primer mix that a second PCR of about 7 to 12 cycles was run. TCRdb re-called the 5' RACE reads through MiXCR, storing one row per CDR3 protein. The sample gives about 1.4 million distinct CDR3 sequences, approximately 63% of which show up once; over 6.5% is in the top ten. Sequencing used blood. The receptor set was obtained from a man younger than 35 in good health.

In this sample, this clonotype turned up a few times. The chain has TRBV4-1 and TRBJ2-4; 9 nucleotides match TRBD1. Germline loops: CDR1 MGHRA, CDR2 YSYEKL. V lost 3 bases, J lost 5 bases, and 14 bases stayed unmatched. The CDR3 totals 18 residues. CDR3 sequence: CASSHPSRAGQGENIQYF. CDR3 in DNA: TGCGCCAGCAGCCATCCCTCCCGAGCGGGACAGGGCGAAAACATTCAGTACTTC.

In this sample, this clonotype turned up once. The rearrangement uses TRBV27 and TRBJ2-6; no reliable D call. Trimming cost V 5 bases and J 9 bases, with 17 bases left between them. CDR1 and CDR2 from the germline V gene are MNHEY and SMNVEV (reference sequence). The CDR3 sequence is 15 residues long. The CDR3 sequence: CASSKRPYWVNVLTF. DNA for the CDR3: TGTGCCAGCAGTAAACGGCCTTATTGGGTCAACGTCCTGACTTTC.

The chain recombines TRBV9 with TRBJ2-5; TRBD1 matches 9 bases. V dropped 3 bases and J dropped 2; count of bases not matched to a gene: 11. The CDR3 covers 17 residues. Germline V gives CDR1 SGDLS, CDR2 YYNGEE. The CDR3 DNA reads as TGTGCCAGCAGCGGGACAGGGGAGGTCGGGATACAAGAGACCCAGTACTTC. It translates to CASSGTGEVGIQETQYF.

This clonotype turned up a few times. The V gene is TRBV9, the J gene TRBJ2-7; D is possibly TRBD2 (5 bases). The V end was cut by 0 bases, the J end by 7 bases, with 14 bases between. The CDR3 has 14 residues. The germline V gene has CDR1 SGDLS and CDR2 YYNGEE. CDR3 DNA: TGTGCCAGCAGCGTAGTAGATGGAAGGACTGAGCAGTACTTC. Its protein product is CASSVVDGRTEQYF.

V and J are TRBV15 and TRBJ1-5; tentative D call: TRBD1 (5 bases). The CDR3 is made up of 17 amino acids. The V gene's germline CDR1 is LNHNV and CDR2 YYDKDF (reference sequence). Trimming took off 2 bases at V and 4 bases at J, with 18 bases between the two ends. The CDR3 loop reads CATSRLIQEGRNQPQHF. In nucleotides, the CDR3 is TGTGCCACCAGCAGATTAATACAGGAGGGGAGGAATCAGCCCCAGCATTTT. Using reference TRBV15 and TRBJ1-5 for the parts outside the CDR3, the full variable domain is DAMVIQNPRYQVTQFGKPVTLSCSQTLNHNVMYWYQQKSSQAPKLLFHYYDKDFNNEADTPDNFQSRRPNTSFCFLDIRSPGLGDTAMYLCATSRLIQEGRNQPQHFGDGTRLSIL.

CDR3 region: CASMEREGNEQYF. CDR3 coding DNA: TGTGCCAGCATGGAGCGGGAGGGTAACGAGCAGTACTTC. The chain joins TRBV27 to TRBJ2-7, with 10 bases lining up with TRBD2. The V segment lost 7 bases and the J segment 5 bases; nucleotides outside the gene matches: 5. The CDR3 has 13 amino acids. Germline CDR1 and CDR2: MNHEY and SMNVEV (reference sequence).

J is TRBJ1-1 and V is TRBV24-1; 9 nucleotides line up with TRBD1. CDR3 length: 17 residues. Germline V CDR1 and CDR2: KGHDR, SFDVKD. V was pared by 3 bases and J by 2 bases, with 9 bases of the junction left unmatched. The CDR3 loop reads CATSDKDRGSDNTEAFF. In nucleotides, the CDR3 is TGTGCCACCAGTGATAAGGACAGGGGATCCGATAACACTGAAGCTTTCTTT.

This clonotype was seen a few times. The V and J genes are TRBV10-3 and TRBJ2-5; no firm D call. The tail of the sequence fits TRBJ2-7 better, so the J call may be wrong. Germline V CDR1 and CDR2: ENHRY, SYGVKD. This CDR3 comprises 13 residues. The CDR3 DNA follows: TGTGCCATCAGGGACGAAGCTACCTACGAGCAGTACTTC. It codes for CAIRDEATYEQYF.

This chain joins TRBV7-9 and TRBJ1-2; D not resolved. V was pared by 1 base and J by 0 bases, with 9 bases between. This CDR3 region has 15 residues. CDR1 and CDR2 (germline): SEHNR, FQNEAQ (reference sequence). The chain's CDR3 is CASSLGRTPNYGYTF. CDR3 nucleotides: TGTGCCAGCAGCTTAGGTCGGACGCCTAACTATGGCTACACCTTC.

The chain uses TRBV25-1 and TRBJ1-4; D remains unclear. The CDR3 extends over 12 amino acids. The V and J ends lost 6 bases and 8 bases respectively, with 10 bases between them. CDR1 is MGHDK and CDR2 is SYGVNS in the germline V gene. In DNA, the CDR3 is TGTGCCAGCAGAAGAGGTTCGGAAAAACTGTTTTTT. Translation: CASRRGSEKLFF.

This chain connects TRBV6-6 to TRBJ2-2; tentatively, D is TRBD1 or TRBD2 (5 bases each). V lost 5 bases to trimming and J lost 1 base, with 11 bases between them. The CDR3 totals 15 residues. The germline gives CDR1 MNHNY, CDR2 SVGAGI (reference sequence). The CDR3 DNA reads as TGTGCCAGCAGTGGGGACGGGGTGAACACCGGGGAGCTGTTTTTT. This codes for CASSGDGVNTGELFF.

The chain combines TRBV7-2 with TRBJ2-3, with TRBD2 matching 7 bases. The CDR3 length is 17 residues. V gave up 6 bases and J gave up 2 bases; unmatched junction bases: 14. Germline V CDR1 and CDR2: SGHTA, FQGNSA. The CDR3 DNA reads as TGTGCCAGCAGGGCCCAGGCGGGAGCTATATACACAGATACGCAGTATTTT. It translates to CASRAQAGAIYTDTQYF.

This clonotype was seen more than once but under ten times. CDR3 in DNA: TGCAGCGTTGGCGGGCTTTCGGGACAGGGTTATTTCGACGAGCAGTACTTC. This gives the protein CSVGGLSGQGYFDEQYF. The gene calls are TRBV29-1 and TRBJ2-7, with TRBD1 matching over 9 bases. CDR1 SQVTM and CDR2 ANQGSEA come from the germline V gene. CDR3 size: 17 residues. V gave up 4 bases and J gave up 5 bases; unmatched junction bases: 18.

This sequence joins TRBV7-2 and TRBJ2-1; TRBD2 matches 12 bases. This CDR3 is built from 17 residues. J was trimmed by 7 bases and V by 1 base; bases with no gene match: 8. Per the germline V gene, CDR1 is SGHTA and CDR2 is FQGNSA. The CDR3 is CASSLDLAGGPRNEQFF. CDR3 sequence (DNA): TGTGCCAGCAGCTTAGACCTAGCGGGGGGGCCGAGGAATGAGCAGTTCTTC.

The rearrangement joins TRBV25-1 to TRBJ1-1; weak D call: TRBD1 (6 bases). Germline V gene lookup returns CDR1 MGHDK and CDR2 SYGVNS. The CDR3 totals 15 residues. Trimming took 2 bases from V and 4 from J, leaving 14 bases between them. The DNA for the CDR3 is TGTGCCAGCAGTGAAGTGGGGGGGGCTGGCACTGAAGCTTTCTTT. Translating it yields CASSEVGGAGTEAFF.

The chain recombines TRBV6-5 with TRBJ2-5; the D gene could be TRBD1 or TRBD2 (5 bases each). Per germline, CDR1 MNHEY and CDR2 SVGAGI. CDR3 length: 15 amino acids. V shed 4 bases and J shed 1 base, with 13 bases lying between them. The CDR3 DNA reads TGTGCCAGCAGTTCCGACACTAGGGGCCAAGAGACCCAGTACTTC. Amino acid sequence: CASSSDTRGQETQYF.

In this sample, this clonotype turned up once. The chain couples TRBV19 to TRBJ2-4; D ambiguous. The CDR3 runs to 9 residues. CDR1 LNHDA and CDR2 SQIVND come from the germline V gene (reference sequence). Trimming stripped 9 bases from V and 13 bases from J, with 10 bases between. This chain's CDR3 is CASYNEQYF. The CDR3 nucleotides are TGTGCCAGCTACAATGAGCAGTACTTC.

The V call is TRBV4-2, the J call TRBJ1-2; TRBD1 agrees at 7 bases. The trim removed 4 bases at V and 6 bases at J, leaving 14 bases unmatched. Germline assignment: CDR1 LGHNA and CDR2 YNFKEQ. The CDR3 is 16 amino acids. The CDR3: CASSLTDREARHGYTF. In DNA form, the CDR3 reads TGTGCCAGCAGCCTTACCGACAGGGAGGCGCGGCATGGCTACACCTTC.

The rearrangement joins TRBV6-5 to TRBJ2-2; D unclear. CDR1 and CDR2 from the germline V gene are MNHEY and SVGAGI. The CDR3 has 13 amino acids. The ends were cut back, 6 bases at V and 5 bases at J, with 10 bases in the middle. The CDR3: CASSRRRTGELFF. CDR3 in DNA: TGTGCCAGCAGCCGCCGAAGAACCGGGGAGCTGTTTTTT.

The chain combines TRBV4-2 with TRBJ2-7; TRBD1 matches 7 bases. V lost 0 bases, J lost 3 bases, and 2 bases stayed unmatched. Per the germline V gene, CDR1 is LGHNA and CDR2 is YNFKEQ. The CDR3 covers 14 residues. The CDR3 sequence: CASSQERGLYEQYF. CDR3 bases: TGTGCCAGCAGCCAAGAAAGGGGGCTCTACGAGCAGTACTTC.

The chain couples TRBV27 to TRBJ1-2; D may be TRBD1 (6 bases). Between the trimmed V and J ends, which lost 5 bases and 8 bases, there was a span of 21 bases. Germline assignment: CDR1 MNHEY and CDR2 SMNVEV (reference sequence). The CDR3 sequence is 15 residues long. The CDR3 DNA reads as TGTGCCAGCAGTCCCCGGGGACACCTCCTGGGAGGCTACACCTTC. Its protein is CASSPRGHLLGGYTF.